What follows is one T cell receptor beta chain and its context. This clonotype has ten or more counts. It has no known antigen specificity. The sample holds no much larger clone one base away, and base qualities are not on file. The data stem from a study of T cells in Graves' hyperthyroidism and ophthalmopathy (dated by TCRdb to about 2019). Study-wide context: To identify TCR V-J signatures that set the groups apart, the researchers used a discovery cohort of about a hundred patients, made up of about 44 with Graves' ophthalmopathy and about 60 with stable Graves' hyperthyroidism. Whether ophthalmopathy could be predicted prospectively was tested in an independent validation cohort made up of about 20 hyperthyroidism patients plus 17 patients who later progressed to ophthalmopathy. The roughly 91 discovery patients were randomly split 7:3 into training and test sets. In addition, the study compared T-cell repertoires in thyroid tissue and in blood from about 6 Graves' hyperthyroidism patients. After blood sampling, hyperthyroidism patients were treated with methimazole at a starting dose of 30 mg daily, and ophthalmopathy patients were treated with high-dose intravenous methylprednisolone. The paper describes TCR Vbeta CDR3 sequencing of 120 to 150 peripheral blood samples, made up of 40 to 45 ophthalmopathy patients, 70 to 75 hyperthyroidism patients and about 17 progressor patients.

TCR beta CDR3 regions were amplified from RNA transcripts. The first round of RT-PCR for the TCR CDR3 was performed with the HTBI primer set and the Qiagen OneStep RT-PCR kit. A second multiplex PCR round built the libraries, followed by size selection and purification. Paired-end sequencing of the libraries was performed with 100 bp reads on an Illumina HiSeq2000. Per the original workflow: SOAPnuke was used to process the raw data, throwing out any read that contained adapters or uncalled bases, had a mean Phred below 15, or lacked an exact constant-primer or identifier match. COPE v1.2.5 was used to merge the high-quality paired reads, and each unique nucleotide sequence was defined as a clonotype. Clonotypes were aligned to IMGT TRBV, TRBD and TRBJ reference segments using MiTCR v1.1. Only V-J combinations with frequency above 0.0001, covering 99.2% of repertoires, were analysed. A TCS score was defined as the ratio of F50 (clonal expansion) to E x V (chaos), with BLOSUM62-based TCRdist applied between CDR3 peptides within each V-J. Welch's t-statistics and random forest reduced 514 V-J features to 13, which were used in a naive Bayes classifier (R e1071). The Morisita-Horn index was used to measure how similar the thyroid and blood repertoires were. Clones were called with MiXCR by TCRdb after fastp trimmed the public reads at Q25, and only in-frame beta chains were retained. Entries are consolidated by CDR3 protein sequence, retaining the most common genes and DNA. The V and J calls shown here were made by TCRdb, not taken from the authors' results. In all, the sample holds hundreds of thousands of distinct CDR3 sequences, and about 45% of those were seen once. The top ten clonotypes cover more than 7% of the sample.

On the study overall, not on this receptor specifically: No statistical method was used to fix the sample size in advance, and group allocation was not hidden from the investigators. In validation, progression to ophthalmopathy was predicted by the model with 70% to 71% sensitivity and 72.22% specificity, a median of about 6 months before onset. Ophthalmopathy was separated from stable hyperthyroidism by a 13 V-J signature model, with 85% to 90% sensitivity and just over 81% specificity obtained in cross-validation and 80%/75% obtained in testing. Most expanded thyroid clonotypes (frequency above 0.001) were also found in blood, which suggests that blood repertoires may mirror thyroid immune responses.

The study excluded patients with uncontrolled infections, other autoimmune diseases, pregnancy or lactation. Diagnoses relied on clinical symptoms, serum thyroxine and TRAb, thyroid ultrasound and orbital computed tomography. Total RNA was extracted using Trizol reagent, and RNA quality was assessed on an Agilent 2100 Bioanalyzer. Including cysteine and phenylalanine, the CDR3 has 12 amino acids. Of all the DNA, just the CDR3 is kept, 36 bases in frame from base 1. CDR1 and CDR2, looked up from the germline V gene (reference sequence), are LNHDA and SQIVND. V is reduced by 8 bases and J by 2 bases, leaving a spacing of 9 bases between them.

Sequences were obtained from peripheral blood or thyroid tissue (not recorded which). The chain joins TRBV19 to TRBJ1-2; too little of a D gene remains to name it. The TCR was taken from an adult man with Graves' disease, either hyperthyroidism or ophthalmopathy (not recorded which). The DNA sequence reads TGTGCCAGTCAAGGACGGAACTATGGCTACACCTTC. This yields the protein CASQGRNYGYTF.